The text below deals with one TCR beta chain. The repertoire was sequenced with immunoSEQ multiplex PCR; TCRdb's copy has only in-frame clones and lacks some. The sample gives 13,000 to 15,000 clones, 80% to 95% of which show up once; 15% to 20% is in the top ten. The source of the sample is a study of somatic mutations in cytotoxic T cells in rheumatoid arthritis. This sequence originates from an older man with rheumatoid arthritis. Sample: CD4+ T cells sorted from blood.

As DNA, the CDR3 is TGTGCCAGCAGAACCCAGGGGCTCTATAATTCACCCCTCCACTTT. Its translation is CASRTQGLYNSPLHF. The rearrangement uses TRBV6-5 and TRBJ1-6; tentatively, D is TRBD1 (6 bases). This CDR3 is 15 amino acids long. Germline V gives CDR1 MNHEY, CDR2 SVGAGI. Trimming pared 6 bases from V and 3 bases from J, leaving 12 bases between.